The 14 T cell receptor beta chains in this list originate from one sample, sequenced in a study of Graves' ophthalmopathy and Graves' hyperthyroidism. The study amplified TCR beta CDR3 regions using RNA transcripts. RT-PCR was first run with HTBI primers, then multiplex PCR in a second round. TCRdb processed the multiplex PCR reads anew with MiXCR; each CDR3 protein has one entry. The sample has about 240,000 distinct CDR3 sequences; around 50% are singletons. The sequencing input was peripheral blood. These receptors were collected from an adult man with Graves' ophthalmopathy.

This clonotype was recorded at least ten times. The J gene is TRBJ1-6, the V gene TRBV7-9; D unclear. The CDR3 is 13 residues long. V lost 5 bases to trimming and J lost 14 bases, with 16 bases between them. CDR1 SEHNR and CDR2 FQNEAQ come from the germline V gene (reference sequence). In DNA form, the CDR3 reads TGTGCCAGCAGCCAGTCCGCCCTGCCAACCCTCCACTTT. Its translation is CASSQSALPTLHF. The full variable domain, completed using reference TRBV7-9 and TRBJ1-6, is DTGVSQNPRHKITKRGQNVTFRCDPISEHNRLYWYRQTLGQGPEFLTYFQNEAQLEKSRLLSDRFSAERPKGSFSTLEIQRTEQGDSAMYLCASSQSALPTLHFGNGTRLTVT.

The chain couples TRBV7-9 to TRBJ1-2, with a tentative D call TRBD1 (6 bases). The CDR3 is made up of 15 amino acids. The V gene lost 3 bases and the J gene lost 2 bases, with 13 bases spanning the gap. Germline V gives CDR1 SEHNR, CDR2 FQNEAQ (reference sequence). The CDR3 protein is CASSFGMGANYGYTF. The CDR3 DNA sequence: TGTGCCAGCAGCTTTGGAATGGGGGCAAACTATGGCTACACCTTC.

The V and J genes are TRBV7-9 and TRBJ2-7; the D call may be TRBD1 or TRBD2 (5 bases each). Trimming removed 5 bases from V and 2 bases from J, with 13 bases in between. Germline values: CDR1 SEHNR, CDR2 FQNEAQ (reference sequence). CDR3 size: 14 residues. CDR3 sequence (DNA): TGTGCCAGCAGCCCCTGGGACCAGCCCTACGAGCAGTACTTC. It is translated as CASSPWDQPYEQYF. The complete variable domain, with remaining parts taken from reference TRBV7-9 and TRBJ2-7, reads DTGVSQNPRHKITKRGQNVTFRCDPISEHNRLYWYRQTLGQGPEFLTYFQNEAQLEKSRLLSDRFSAERPKGSFSTLEIQRTEQGDSAMYLCASSPWDQPYEQYFGPGTRLTVT.

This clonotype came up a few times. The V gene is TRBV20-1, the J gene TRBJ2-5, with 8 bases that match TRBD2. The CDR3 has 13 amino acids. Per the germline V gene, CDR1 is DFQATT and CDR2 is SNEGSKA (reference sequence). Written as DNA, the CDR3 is TGCAGCGCCTTAAGCGGGGGCTGGGGGACCCAGTACTTC. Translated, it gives CSALSGGWGTQYF.

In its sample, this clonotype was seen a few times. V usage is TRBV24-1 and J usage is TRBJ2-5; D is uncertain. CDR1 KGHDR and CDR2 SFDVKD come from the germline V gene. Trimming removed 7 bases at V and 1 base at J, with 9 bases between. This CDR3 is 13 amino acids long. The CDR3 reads CATSQKFQETQYF. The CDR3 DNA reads TGTGCCACCAGCCAGAAGTTCCAAGAGACCCAGTACTTC.

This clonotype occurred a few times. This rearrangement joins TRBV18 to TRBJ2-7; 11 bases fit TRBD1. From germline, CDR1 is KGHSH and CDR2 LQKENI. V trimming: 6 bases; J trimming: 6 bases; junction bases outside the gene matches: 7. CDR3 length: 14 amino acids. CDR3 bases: TGTGCCAGCTCGTCCGGGACAGGGGGGTCCGAGCAGTACTTC. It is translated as CASSSGTGGSEQYF.

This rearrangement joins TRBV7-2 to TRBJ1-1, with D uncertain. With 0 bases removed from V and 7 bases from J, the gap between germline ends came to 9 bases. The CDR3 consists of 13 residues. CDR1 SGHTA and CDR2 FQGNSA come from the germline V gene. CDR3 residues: CASSLAREDEAFF. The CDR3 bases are TGTGCCAGCAGCTTAGCCCGGGAGGATGAAGCTTTCTTT.

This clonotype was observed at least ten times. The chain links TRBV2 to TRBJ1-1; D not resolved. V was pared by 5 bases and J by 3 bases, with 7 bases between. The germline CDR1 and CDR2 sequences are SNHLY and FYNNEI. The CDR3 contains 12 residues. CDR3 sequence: CASSQSDTEAFF. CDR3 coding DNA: TGTGCCAGCAGTCAGAGCGACACTGAAGCTTTCTTT.

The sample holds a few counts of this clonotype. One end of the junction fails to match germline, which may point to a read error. The CDR3 sequence: CASSLQGFSFNSPLHF. The CDR3 region has the DNA TGTGCCAGCAGTCTTCAGGGCTTCTCCTTTAATTCACCCCTCCACTTT. V gene TRBV12-3 or TRBV12-4 combines with J gene TRBJ1-6, with D tentatively TRBD1 (5 bases). The CDR3 totals 16 residues.

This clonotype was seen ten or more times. The CDR3 protein is CASSLTPGNSPLHF. In DNA form, the CDR3 reads TGTGCCAGCAGCTTAACGCCGGGGAATTCACCCCTCCACTTT. The chain carries TRBV7-3 and TRBJ1-6, with D hard to call. The V gene's germline CDR1 is SGHTA and CDR2 FQGTGA. The V end was cut by 0 bases, the J end by 7 bases, with 7 bases between. This CDR3 has 14 residues.

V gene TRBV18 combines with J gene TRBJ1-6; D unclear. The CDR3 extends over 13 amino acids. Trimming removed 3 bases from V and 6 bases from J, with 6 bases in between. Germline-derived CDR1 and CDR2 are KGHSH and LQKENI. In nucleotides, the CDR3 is TGTGCCAGCTCACCTAACGTTAATTCACCCCTCCACTTT. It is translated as CASSPNVNSPLHF.

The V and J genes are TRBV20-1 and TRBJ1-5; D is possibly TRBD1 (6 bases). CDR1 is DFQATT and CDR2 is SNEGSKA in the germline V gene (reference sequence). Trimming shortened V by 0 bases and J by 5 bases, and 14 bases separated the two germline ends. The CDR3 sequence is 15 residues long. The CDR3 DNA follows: TGCAGTGCTAGAGATCCAGGGGAGGTGGATCAGCCCCAGCATTTT. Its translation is CSARDPGEVDQPQHF.

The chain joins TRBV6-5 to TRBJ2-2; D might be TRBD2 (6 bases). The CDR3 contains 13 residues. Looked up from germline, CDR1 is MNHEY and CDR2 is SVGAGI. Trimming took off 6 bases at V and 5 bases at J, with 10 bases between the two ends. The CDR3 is CASRAAGTGELFF. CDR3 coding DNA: TGTGCCAGCAGGGCCGCGGGGACCGGGGAGCTGTTTTTT.

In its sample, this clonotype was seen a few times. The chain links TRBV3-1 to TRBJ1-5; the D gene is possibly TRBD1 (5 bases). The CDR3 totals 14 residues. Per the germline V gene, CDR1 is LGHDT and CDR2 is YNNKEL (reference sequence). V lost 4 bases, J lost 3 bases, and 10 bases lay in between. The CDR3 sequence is CASSPRGANQPQHF. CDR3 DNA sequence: TGTGCCAGCAGCCCACGTGGGGCCAATCAGCCCCAGCATTTT.